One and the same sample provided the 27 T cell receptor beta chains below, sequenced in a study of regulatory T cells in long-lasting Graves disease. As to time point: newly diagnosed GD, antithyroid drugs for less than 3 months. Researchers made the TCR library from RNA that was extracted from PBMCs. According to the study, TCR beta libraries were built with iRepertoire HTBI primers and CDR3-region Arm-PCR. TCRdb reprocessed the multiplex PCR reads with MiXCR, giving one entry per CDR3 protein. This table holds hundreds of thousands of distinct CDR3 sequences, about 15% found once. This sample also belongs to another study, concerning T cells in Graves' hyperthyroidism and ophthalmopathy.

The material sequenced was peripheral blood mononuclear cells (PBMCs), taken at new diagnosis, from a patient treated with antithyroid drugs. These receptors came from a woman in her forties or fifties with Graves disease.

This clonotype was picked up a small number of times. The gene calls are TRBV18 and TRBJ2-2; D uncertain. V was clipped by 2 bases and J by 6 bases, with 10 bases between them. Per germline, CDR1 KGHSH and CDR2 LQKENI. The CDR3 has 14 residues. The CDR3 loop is CASSPIDTSGELFF. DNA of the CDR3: TGTGCCAGCTCACCAATCGACACTTCCGGGGAGCTGTTTTTT.

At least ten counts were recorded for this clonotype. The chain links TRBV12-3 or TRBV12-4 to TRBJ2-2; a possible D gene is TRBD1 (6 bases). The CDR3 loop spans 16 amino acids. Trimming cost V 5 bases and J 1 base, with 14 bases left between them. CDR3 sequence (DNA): TGTGCCAGCAGTCCCGGGGACATCATGAACACCGGGGAGCTGTTTTTT. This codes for CASSPGDIMNTGELFF.

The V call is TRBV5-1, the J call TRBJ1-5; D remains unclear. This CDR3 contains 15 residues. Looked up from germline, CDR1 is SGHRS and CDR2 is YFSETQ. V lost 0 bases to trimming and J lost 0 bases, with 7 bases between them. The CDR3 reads CASSLGDGSNQPQHF. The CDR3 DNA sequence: TGCGCCAGCAGCTTGGGCGACGGTAGCAATCAGCCCCAGCATTTT.

The CDR3 bases are TGTGCCAGCAGCCCCTCGGGACTAGCGGGGGCCGGGGAGCTGTTTTTT. Encoded protein: CASSPSGLAGAGELFF. The rearrangement uses TRBV6-1 and TRBJ2-2, with 14 positions matching TRBD2. The length of the CDR3 is 16 residues. The V and J ends lost 6 bases and 6 bases, in that order; junction bases with no gene match: 6. The germline gives CDR1 MNHNS, CDR2 SASEGT.

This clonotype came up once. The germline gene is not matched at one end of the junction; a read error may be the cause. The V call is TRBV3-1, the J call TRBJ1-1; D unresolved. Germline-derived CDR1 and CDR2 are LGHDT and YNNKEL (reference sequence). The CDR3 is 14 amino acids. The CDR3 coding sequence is TGTGCCAGCAGCCAAGAGCCCCGGGGAACTGAAACTTTCTTT. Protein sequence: CASSQEPRGTETFF.

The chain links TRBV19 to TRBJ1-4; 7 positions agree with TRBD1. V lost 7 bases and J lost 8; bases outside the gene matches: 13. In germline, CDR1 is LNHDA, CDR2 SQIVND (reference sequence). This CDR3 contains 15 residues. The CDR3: CASNSDRRINEKLFF. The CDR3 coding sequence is TGTGCCAGTAACTCGGACAGGCGGATTAACGAAAAACTGTTTTTT.

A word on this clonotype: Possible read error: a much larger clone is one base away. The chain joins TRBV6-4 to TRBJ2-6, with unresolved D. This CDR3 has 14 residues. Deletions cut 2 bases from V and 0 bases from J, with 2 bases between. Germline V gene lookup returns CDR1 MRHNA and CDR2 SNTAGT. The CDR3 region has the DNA TGTGCCAGCAGTGACAACTCTGGGGCCAACGTCCTGACTTTC. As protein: CASSDNSGANVLTF.

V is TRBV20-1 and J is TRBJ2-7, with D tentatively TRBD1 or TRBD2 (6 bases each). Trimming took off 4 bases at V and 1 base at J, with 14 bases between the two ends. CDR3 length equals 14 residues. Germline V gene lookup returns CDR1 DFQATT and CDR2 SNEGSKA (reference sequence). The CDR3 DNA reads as TGCAGTGCTATTAGGGGGGACACATCCTACGAGCAGTACTTC. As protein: CSAIRGDTSYEQYF.

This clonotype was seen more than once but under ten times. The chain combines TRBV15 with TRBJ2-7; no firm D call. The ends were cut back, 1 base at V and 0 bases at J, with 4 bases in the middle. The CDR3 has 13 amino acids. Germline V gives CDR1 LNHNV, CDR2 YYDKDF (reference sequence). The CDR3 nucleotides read TGTGCCACCAGCAGAGGTTCCTCCTACGAGCAGTACTTC. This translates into CATSRGSSYEQYF.

The CDR3, as DNA: TGTGCCAGCAGCCTCCAGGGGTGGGAGACCCAGTACTTC. It encodes CASSLQGWETQYF. V usage is TRBV9 and J usage is TRBJ2-5; D possibly corresponds to TRBD1 (6 bases). Germline V gene sequence: CDR1 SGDLS, CDR2 YYNGEE. The CDR3 runs 13 residues. The V end lost 4 bases, the J end lost 5 bases, and 12 bases lay between the germline ends.

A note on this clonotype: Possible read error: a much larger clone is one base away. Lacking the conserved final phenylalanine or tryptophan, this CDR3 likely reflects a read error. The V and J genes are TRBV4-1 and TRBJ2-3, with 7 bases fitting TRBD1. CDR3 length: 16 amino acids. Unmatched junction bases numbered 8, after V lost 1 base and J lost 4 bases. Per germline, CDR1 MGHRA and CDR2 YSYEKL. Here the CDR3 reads CASSQGQGLGADTQYL. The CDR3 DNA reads TGCGCCAGCAGCCAAGGACAGGGCTTAGGTGCAGATACGCAGTATCTT.

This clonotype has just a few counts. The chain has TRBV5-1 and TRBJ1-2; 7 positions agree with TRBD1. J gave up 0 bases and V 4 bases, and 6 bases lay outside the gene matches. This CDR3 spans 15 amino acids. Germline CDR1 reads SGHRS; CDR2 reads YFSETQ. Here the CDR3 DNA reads TGCGCCAGCAGCATAGGGACAGCGGCTAACTATGGCTACACCTTC. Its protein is CASSIGTAANYGYTF.

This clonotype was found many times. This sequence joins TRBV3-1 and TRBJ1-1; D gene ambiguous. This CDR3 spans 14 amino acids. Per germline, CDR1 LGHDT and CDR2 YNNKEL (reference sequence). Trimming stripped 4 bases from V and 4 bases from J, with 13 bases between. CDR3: CASSLSLMSTEAFF. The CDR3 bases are TGTGCCAGCAGCCTAAGCCTTATGAGCACTGAAGCTTTCTTT.

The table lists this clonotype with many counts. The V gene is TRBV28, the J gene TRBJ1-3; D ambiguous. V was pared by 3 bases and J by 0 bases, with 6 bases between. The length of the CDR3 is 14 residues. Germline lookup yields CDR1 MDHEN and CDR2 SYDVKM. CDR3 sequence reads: CASSLSPSGNTIYF. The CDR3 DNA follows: TGTGCCAGCAGTTTGAGTCCCTCTGGAAACACCATATATTTT.

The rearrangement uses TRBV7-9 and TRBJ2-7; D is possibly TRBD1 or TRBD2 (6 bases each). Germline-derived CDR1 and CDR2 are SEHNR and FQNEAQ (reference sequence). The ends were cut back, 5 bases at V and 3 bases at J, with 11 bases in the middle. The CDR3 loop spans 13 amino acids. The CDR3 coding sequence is TGTGCCAGCAGCCAGAGGGGGGTCTACGAGCAGTACTTC. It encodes CASSQRGVYEQYF.

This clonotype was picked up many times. The CDR3 here is CATRGSYGYTF. DNA for the CDR3: TGTGCCACGAGGGGTAGCTATGGCTACACCTTC. The chain couples TRBV28 to TRBJ1-2; possible D gene TRBD1, 5 bases. Trimming shortened V by 10 bases and J by 4 bases, and 10 bases separated the two germline ends. CDR1 is MDHEN, CDR2 SYDVKM, per germline. There are 11 residues in the CDR3.

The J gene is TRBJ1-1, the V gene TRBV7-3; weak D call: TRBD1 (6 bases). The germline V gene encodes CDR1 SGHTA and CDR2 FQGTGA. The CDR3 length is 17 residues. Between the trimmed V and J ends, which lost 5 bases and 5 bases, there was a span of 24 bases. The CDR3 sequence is CASSMNPGTPEGTEAFF. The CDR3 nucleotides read TGTGCCAGCAGCATGAATCCCGGGACACCGGAGGGGACTGAAGCTTTCTTT.

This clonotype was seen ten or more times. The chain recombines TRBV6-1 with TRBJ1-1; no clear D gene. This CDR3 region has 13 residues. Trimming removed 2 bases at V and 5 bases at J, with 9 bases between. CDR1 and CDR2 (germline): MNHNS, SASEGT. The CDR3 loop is CASSELLGTEAFF. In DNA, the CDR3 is TGTGCCAGCAGTGAACTCCTTGGGACTGAAGCTTTCTTT.

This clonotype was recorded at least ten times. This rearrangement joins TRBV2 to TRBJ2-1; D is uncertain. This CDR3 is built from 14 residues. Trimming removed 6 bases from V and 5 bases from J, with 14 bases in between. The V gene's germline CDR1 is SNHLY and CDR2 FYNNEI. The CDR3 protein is CASRTGVPNNEQFF. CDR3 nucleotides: TGTGCCAGCAGAACTGGGGTGCCTAACAATGAGCAGTTCTTC.

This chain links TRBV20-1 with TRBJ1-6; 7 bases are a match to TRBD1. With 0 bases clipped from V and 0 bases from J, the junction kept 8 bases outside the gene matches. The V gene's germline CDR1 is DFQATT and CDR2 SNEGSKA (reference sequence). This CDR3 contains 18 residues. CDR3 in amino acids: CSARDGGRDSSYNSPLHF. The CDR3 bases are TGCAGTGCTAGAGATGGTGGCCGGGACAGCTCCTATAATTCACCCCTCCACTTT.

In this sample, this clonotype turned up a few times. CDR3 loop: CSAINSGPTNTGELFF. In DNA form, the CDR3 reads TGCAGTGCTATCAATAGCGGGCCTACGAACACCGGGGAGCTGTTTTTT. The chain is built from TRBV20-1 and TRBJ2-2; TRBD2 matches at 7 bases. Germline V gene sequence: CDR1 DFQATT, CDR2 SNEGSKA (reference sequence). The CDR3 consists of 16 residues. Trimming at V came to 4 bases and at J to 0 bases, leaving 8 bases not matched to a gene.

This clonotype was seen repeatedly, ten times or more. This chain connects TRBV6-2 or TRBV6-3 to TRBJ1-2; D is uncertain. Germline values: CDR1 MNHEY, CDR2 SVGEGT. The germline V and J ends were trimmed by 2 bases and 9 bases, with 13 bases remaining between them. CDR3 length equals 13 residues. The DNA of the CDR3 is TGTGCCAGCAGTTACGAGGGCCTGATGAGCTACACCTTC. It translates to CASSYEGLMSYTF.

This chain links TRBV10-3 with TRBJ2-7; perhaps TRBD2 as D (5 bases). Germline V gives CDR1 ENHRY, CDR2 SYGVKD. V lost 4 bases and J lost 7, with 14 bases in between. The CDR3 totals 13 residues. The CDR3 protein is CAISGQSGWEQYF. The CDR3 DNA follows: TGTGCCATCAGTGGGCAGTCGGGGTGGGAGCAGTACTTC.

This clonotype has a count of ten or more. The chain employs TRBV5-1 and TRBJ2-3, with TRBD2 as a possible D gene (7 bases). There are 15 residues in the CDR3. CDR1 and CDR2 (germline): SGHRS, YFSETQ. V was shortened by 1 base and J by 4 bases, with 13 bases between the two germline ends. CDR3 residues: CASSLYGGAADTQYF. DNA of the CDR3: TGCGCCAGCAGCTTGTATGGGGGGGCGGCAGATACGCAGTATTTT.

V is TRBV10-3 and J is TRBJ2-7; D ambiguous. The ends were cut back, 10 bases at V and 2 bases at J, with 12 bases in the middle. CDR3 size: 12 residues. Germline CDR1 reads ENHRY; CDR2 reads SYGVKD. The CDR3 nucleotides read TGTGCCAATGGGCCAAGGCCCTACGAGCAGTACTTC. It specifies CANGPRPYEQYF.

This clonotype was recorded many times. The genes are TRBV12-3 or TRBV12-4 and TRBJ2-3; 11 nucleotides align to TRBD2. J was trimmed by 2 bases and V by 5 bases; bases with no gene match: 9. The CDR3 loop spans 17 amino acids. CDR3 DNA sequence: TGTGCCAGCAGTCCCAGACTAGCGGGGCCTAACACAGATACGCAGTATTTT. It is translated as CASSPRLAGPNTDTQYF.

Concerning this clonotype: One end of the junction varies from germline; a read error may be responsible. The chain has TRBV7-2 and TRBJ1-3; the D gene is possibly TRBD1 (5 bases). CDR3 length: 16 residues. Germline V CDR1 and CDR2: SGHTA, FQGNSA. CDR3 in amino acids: CVSSLVGGNAGNTIYF. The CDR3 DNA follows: TGTGTCAGCAGCTTAGTCGGGGGTAACGCTGGAAACACCATATATTTT.